One sample yielded the 14 T cell receptor beta chains listed below, sequenced in a study of blood T cell repertoires in COVID-19. Here immunoSEQ multiplex PCR was the method, and the copy in TCRdb shows in-frame clones only, minus some. This sample has 53,000 or so clones, with 76% found just once. The sequencing sample was made of peripheral blood. These receptors all stem from a man in his forties or fifties with active or convalescent COVID-19.

The chain has TRBV2 and TRBJ1-1; D is unclear. Trimming took off 5 bases at V and 3 bases at J, with 13 bases between the two ends. The CDR3 runs 14 residues. Germline CDR1 reads SNHLY; CDR2 reads FYNNEI. For the CDR3, the DNA is TGTGCCAGCAGTATCAGGCGCGGGGACACTGAAGCTTTCTTT. It yields the protein CASSIRRGDTEAFF.

This clone was detected a few times. The rearrangement links TRBV6-1 to TRBJ1-5; no reliable D call. The germline V gene has CDR1 MNHNS and CDR2 SASEGT. Trimming removed 3 bases at V and 9 bases at J, with 15 bases between. The CDR3 spans 14 residues. Here the CDR3 DNA reads TGTGCCAGCAGTGAGGGAGCAGTGAGGGTGCCCCAGCATTTT. This gives the protein CASSEGAVRVPQHF.

This clone came up many times. The J gene is TRBJ1-6, the V gene TRBV5-6, with 8 positions matching TRBD1. Germline V CDR1 and CDR2: SGHDT, YYEEEE. J gave up 6 bases and V 3 bases, and 8 bases lay outside the gene matches. The CDR3 length is 16 residues. The CDR3 region is CASSSGQGAGNSPLHF. CDR3 DNA sequence: TGTGCCAGCAGCTCTGGGCAGGGGGCGGGTAATTCACCCCTCCACTTT.

The chain carries TRBV19 and TRBJ2-3; D not resolved. The CDR3 is 13 amino acids. Trimming left V 3 bases short and J 2 bases short, with 6 bases between. CDR1 and CDR2 from the germline V gene are LNHDA and SQIVND (reference sequence). The CDR3 DNA sequence: TGTGCCAGTAGTATCGTCCTCACAGATACGCAGTATTTT. As protein: CASSIVLTDTQYF.

The rearrangement links TRBV3-1 (or the pseudogene TRBV3-2) to TRBJ1-6; maybe TRBD1 (5 bases). Trimming removed 0 bases at V and 11 bases at J, with 8 bases between. This CDR3 is 13 amino acids long. Germline CDR1 is LGHDT and CDR2 is YNNKEL (reference sequence). The CDR3 coding sequence is TGTGCCAGCAGCCAAGATGGAGGGGCACCCCTCCACTTT. As protein: CASSQDGGAPLHF.

The chain carries TRBV6-1 and TRBJ1-2; D not certain. V was shortened by 4 bases and J by 5 bases, with 20 bases between the two germline ends. The length of the CDR3 is 16 residues. The germline CDR1 and CDR2 sequences are MNHNS and SASEGT. Here the CDR3 DNA reads TGTGCCAGCAGTGCAACCGACGCTATGAGGTCGTATGGCTACACCTTC. Translating gives CASSATDAMRSYGYTF.

V and J are TRBV2 and TRBJ1-2, with 7 bases fitting TRBD1. In germline, CDR1 is SNHLY, CDR2 FYNNEI. This CDR3 comprises 14 residues. Trimming at V came to 4 bases and at J to 5 bases, leaving 7 bases not matched to a gene. The CDR3 region is CASSVTGMNYGYTF. The CDR3 nucleotides read TGTGCCAGCAGTGTGACAGGGATGAATTATGGCTACACCTTC.

This clone was picked up a small number of times. This chain links TRBV2 with TRBJ1-1; weak D call: TRBD1 (5 bases). The CDR3 spans 15 residues. V gave up 7 bases and J gave up 2 bases, with 17 bases separating them. Germline V gene lookup returns CDR1 SNHLY and CDR2 FYNNEI. CDR3 nucleotides: TGTGCCAGCACCCTAAACGGGGGGGACAACACTGAAGCTTTCTTT. Translation gives CASTLNGGDNTEAFF.

The gene calls are TRBV4-1 and TRBJ2-1, with D hard to call. Germline CDR1 reads MGHRA; CDR2 reads YSYEKL. The CDR3 extends over 16 amino acids. Trimming left V 3 bases short and J 7 bases short, with 19 bases between. The CDR3 DNA reads TGCGCCAGCAGCCACGCCAATGGTCCGGGTAGGAATGAGCAGTTCTTC. It translates to CASSHANGPGRNEQFF.

The V and J genes are TRBV5-1 and TRBJ2-3; 8 bases map to TRBD1. Germline V lookup: CDR1 SGHRS, CDR2 YFSETQ. The CDR3 sequence is 13 residues long. V was pared by 0 bases and J by 6 bases, with 0 bases of the junction left unmatched. This CDR3 reads CASSLGTGDTQYF. CDR3 nucleotides: TGCGCCAGCAGCTTGGGGACAGGGGATACGCAGTATTTT.

The chain uses TRBV11-3 and TRBJ2-3; possible D gene TRBD1, 6 bases. Germline V gene data show CDR1 as SGHNT and CDR2 as YENEEA. The CDR3 loop spans 14 amino acids. V was cut by 3 bases and J by 1 base, with 8 bases left in between. DNA for the CDR3: TGTGCCAGCAGCTTGGGACATGGCACAGATACGCAGTATTTT. This codes for CASSLGHGTDTQYF.

This clone was recorded only once. V usage is TRBV5-1 and J usage is TRBJ2-3; 10 bases agree with TRBD2. The length of the CDR3 is 19 residues. Germline assignment: CDR1 SGHRS and CDR2 YFSETQ. V lost 0 bases to trimming and J lost 4 bases; unmatched junction nucleotides: 14. The CDR3: CASSLVASGGTNRPDTQYF. DNA for the CDR3: TGCGCCAGCAGCTTGGTGGCTAGCGGGGGAACTAACCGGCCAGATACGCAGTATTTT.

CDR3 region: CASSLPSLETQYF. CDR3 nucleotides: TGCGCCAGCAGCTTGCCTAGCCTTGAGACCCAGTACTTC. The chain couples TRBV5-1 to TRBJ2-5; weak D call: TRBD2 (5 bases). Deletions cut 1 base from V and 5 bases from J, with 9 bases between. Germline V gene sequence: CDR1 SGHRS, CDR2 YFSETQ. The CDR3 runs 13 residues.

The V and J genes are TRBV7-3 and TRBJ1-5; no clear D. The CDR3 length is 13 residues. V lost 2 bases and J 1 base, leaving 3 bases between the germline ends. Germline values: CDR1 SGHTA, CDR2 FQGTGA. The CDR3 spells CASSLQSNQPQHF. The CDR3 DNA sequence: TGTGCCAGCAGCTTACAAAGCAATCAGCCCCAGCATTTT.